Below are 12 T cell receptor beta chains sequenced from a single sample in a study of cytomegalovirus exposure and HLA in healthy donors. The PCR employed 60 Vbeta primers together with 13 Jbeta primers. The assay was immunoSEQ multiplex PCR, and TCRdb's table has in-frame clones only and misses some. The sample lists some 180,000 clones, 80% seen once, with 1.5% to 2% in the top ten. Sequencing was performed on PBMCs. The receptors were sampled from a young woman in good health and CMV-seronegative.

The chain recombines TRBV5-1 with TRBJ2-5; TRBD2 is a possible D gene (6 bases). Germline CDR1 reads SGHRS; CDR2 reads YFSETQ. The length of the CDR3 is 15 residues. V was cut by 3 bases and J by 1 base, with 13 bases left in between. CDR3 DNA sequence: TGCGCCAGCAGCTGGAGGGCGGGGACCCAAGAGACCCAGTACTTC. Protein: CASSWRAGTQETQYF.

This clone was detected many times. The rearrangement joins TRBV4-1 to TRBJ1-2; tentative D call: TRBD1 (6 bases). The germline gives CDR1 MGHRA, CDR2 YSYEKL. V shed 4 bases and J shed 3 bases, with 18 bases lying between them. The length of the CDR3 is 16 residues. The chain's CDR3 is CASSPGEIRGDYGYTF. The CDR3 nucleotides read TGCGCCAGCAGCCCAGGGGAGATCCGGGGCGACTATGGCTACACCTTC.

This chain joins TRBV6-1 and TRBJ1-5, with D unclear. Germline V gene data show CDR1 as MNHNS and CDR2 as SASEGT. Trimming cost V 4 bases and J 0 bases, with 4 bases left between them. This CDR3 is built from 13 residues. The CDR3: CASSANSNQPQHF. CDR3 nucleotides: TGTGCCAGCAGTGCCAATAGCAATCAGCCCCAGCATTTT.

The V call is TRBV13, the J call TRBJ1-1; D is uncertain. V lost 0 bases and J lost 10, with 15 bases in between. Germline CDR1 and CDR2: PRHDT and FYEKMQ (reference sequence). This CDR3 has 14 amino acids. CDR3 loop: CASSLGGDPARAFF. The CDR3 DNA reads TGTGCCAGCAGCTTAGGCGGGGATCCGGCAAGAGCTTTCTTT. Supplemented by reference TRBV13 and TRBJ1-1, the full variable domain reads AAGVIQSPRHLIKEKRETATLKCYPIPRHDTVYWYQQGPGQDPQFLISFYEKMQSDKGSIPDRFSAQQFSDYHSELNMSSLELGDSALYFCASSLGGDPARAFFGQGTRLTVV.

V and J are TRBV7-9 and TRBJ2-3; 8 bases line up with TRBD2. This CDR3 comprises 17 residues. The trim removed 4 bases at V and 4 bases at J, leaving 13 bases unmatched. Germline CDR1 SEHNR, CDR2 FQNEAQ (reference sequence). The CDR3 sequence is CASSSPGRAGAADTQYF. CDR3 DNA: TGTGCCAGCAGCTCCCCTGGGAGAGCGGGGGCGGCAGATACGCAGTATTTT.

The chain recombines TRBV2 with TRBJ1-2; D call uncertain. V lost 4 bases and J 3 bases, leaving 6 bases between the germline ends. The CDR3 is made up of 12 amino acids. Germline CDR1 is SNHLY and CDR2 is FYNNEI. CDR3 amino acids: CASSVTDYGYTF. In DNA, the CDR3 is TGTGCCAGCAGTGTAACAGACTATGGCTACACCTTC.

This clone has only one observation. The chain couples TRBV6-5 to TRBJ2-2; TRBD1 is a possible D gene (6 bases). The CDR3 runs 13 residues. The V end was cut by 7 bases, the J end by 1 base, with 7 bases between. Germline values: CDR1 MNHEY, CDR2 SVGAGI. As DNA, the CDR3 is TGTGCCAGCAAGACAGGGAACACCGGGGAGCTGTTTTTT. Protein sequence: CASKTGNTGELFF.

The chain recombines TRBV5-1 with TRBJ2-3; 7 nucleotides agree with TRBD1. This CDR3 has 15 amino acids. The germline V gene encodes CDR1 SGHRS and CDR2 YFSETQ. V lost 2 bases to trimming and J lost 5 bases; unmatched junction nucleotides: 8. The CDR3 reads CASSFGQASGDTQYF. Written as DNA, the CDR3 is TGCGCCAGCAGCTTCGGACAGGCCTCAGGAGATACGCAGTATTTT. Supplemented by reference TRBV5-1 and TRBJ2-3, the full variable domain reads KAGVTQTPRYLIKTRGQQVTLSCSPISGHRSVSWYQQTPGQGLQFLFEYFSETQRNKGNFPGRFSGRQFSNSRSEMNVSTLELGDSALYLCASSFGQASGDTQYFGPGTRLTVL.

The chain couples TRBV7-6 to TRBJ1-2; 7 bases align to TRBD1. This CDR3 has 14 amino acids. CDR1 is SGHVS, CDR2 FNYEAQ, per germline. J gave up 4 bases and V 8 bases, and 10 bases lay outside the gene matches. In DNA form, the CDR3 reads TGTGCCAGCGGCGCCCGGGACAGATCCTATGGCTACACCTTC. The encoded protein is CASGARDRSYGYTF.

This sequence joins TRBV29-1 and TRBJ2-1; D may be TRBD1 (6 bases). This CDR3 has 14 amino acids. V lost 7 bases to trimming and J lost 0 bases, with 13 bases between them. Germline assignment: CDR1 SQVTM and CDR2 ANQGSEA. The CDR3 spells CSAARDNSYNEQFF. The CDR3 nucleotides read TGCAGCGCGGCCCGGGACAACTCCTACAATGAGCAGTTCTTC.

This clone was seen a handful of times. This chain joins TRBV7-8 and TRBJ1-5; 7 bases are a match to TRBD1. The CDR3 is 16 residues long. Trimming at V came to 5 bases and at J to 3 bases, leaving 10 bases not matched to a gene. Germline V lookup: CDR1 SGHVS, CDR2 FQNEAQ. CDR3 sequence: CASSPGWGQNNQPQHF. The CDR3, as DNA: TGTGCCAGCAGCCCCGGATGGGGACAGAACAATCAGCCCCAGCATTTT.

J is TRBJ2-7 and V is TRBV5-6; 8 bases line up with TRBD1. The junction had 7 bases not matched to a gene; V was cut back by 0 bases and J by 5 bases. The CDR3 totals 15 residues. Germline loops: CDR1 SGHDT, CDR2 YYEEEE. CDR3 DNA sequence: TGTGCCAGCAGCTTGGGACCCGGACAGGGCCACGAGCAGTACTTC. Its protein product is CASSLGPGQGHEQYF.